This T cell receptor (beta chain) was observed in a study of STAT5B mutations in CD4+ large granular lymphocyte leukemia. General study points: 8/27 top patient clones versus 2/35 control clones were TRBV06-family. The CD4+ versus CD8+ T-LGLL clonality difference may reflect limited sample size.

A note on this clone: No antigen is known for it.

The assay was immunoSEQ multiplex PCR, and TCRdb's table has in-frame clones only and misses some. The sample gives about 40,000 clones, roughly 84% of which show up once; under 0.4% is in the top ten. Germline values: CDR1 SGHNT, CDR2 YENEEA. The length of the CDR3 is 13 residues. V was cut by 1 base and J by 8 bases, with 8 bases left in between. The sequence derives from a human donor in good health. The sequenced material came from CD4+ T cells from blood buffy coats. The chain combines TRBV11-3 with TRBJ2-2; D is uncertain. The chain's CDR3 is CASSLAATGELFF. The CDR3 bases are TGTGCCAGCAGCTTAGCCGCCACGGGGGAGCTGTTTTTT.